The present T cell receptor beta chain was sequenced within a study of T cells in Graves' hyperthyroidism and ophthalmopathy. Study results and limitations: A model using 13 V-J features told ophthalmopathy apart from stable hyperthyroidism.

In its sample, this clonotype was seen many times. Antigen unknown. With V trimmed by 6 bases and J by 3 bases, 13 bases remained unmatched. Per the germline V gene, CDR1 is LNHDA and CDR2 is SQIVND (reference sequence). The CDR3 is 17 amino acids. Any patient presenting with uncontrolled infection, other autoimmune disease, pregnancy or lactation was left out. RNA transcripts yielded amplified TCR beta CDR3 regions. HTBI primers were the set used in a first-round RT-PCR of the TCR CDR3. Each CDR3 protein is one row after TCRdb ran MiXCR on the multiplex PCR reads. Here the sample spans approximately 480,000 distinct CDR3 sequences, less than 25% being singletons.

The J gene is TRBJ2-7, the V gene TRBV19; 11 nucleotides match TRBD2. The source is a man between 18 and 29 years old with Graves' hyperthyroidism. Material for sequencing was blood. CDR3 DNA sequence: TGTGCCAGTAGCACCGAGCACCTAGCGGGGGGACGCTACGAGCAGTACTTC. As protein: CASSTEHLAGGRYEQYF.